This TCR beta chain emerged from a study of cytomegalovirus exposure and HLA in healthy donors. Study-level points and caveats: It was only CMV serostatus that was available as immune exposure information.

60 Vbeta and 13 Jbeta primers were used in PCR. Libraries were prepared by immunoSEQ multiplex PCR; TCRdb keeps only in-frame clonotypes and omits some of them. The sample has under 200,000 clones, approximately 78% seen once. The germline V gene has CDR1 SGDLS and CDR2 YYNGEE. This CDR3 is built from 12 residues. V lost 1 base and J 5 bases, leaving 3 bases between the germline ends. Note on this clone: Its target is unknown.

The source of this sequence is a woman under 30 in good health and CMV-seronegative. Sequencing was done on a sample of PBMCs. The gene calls are TRBV9 and TRBJ2-2; D is undetermined. For the CDR3, the DNA is TGTGCCAGCAGCGTATCGACCGGGGAGCTGTTTTTT. Translated: CASSVSTGELFF.